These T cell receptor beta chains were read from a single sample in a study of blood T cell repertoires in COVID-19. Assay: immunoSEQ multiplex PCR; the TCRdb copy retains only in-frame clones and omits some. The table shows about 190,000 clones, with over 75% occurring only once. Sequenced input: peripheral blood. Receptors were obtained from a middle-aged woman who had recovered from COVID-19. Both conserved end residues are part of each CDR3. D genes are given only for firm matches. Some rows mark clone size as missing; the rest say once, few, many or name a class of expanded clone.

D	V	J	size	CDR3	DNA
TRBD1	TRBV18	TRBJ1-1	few	CASSNDRGLSLGRLEAFF	TGTGCCAGCTCAAACGACAGGGGGCTAAGTTTGGGACGTCTTGAAGCTTTCTTT
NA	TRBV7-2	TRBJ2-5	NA	CASSLDSTGTETQYF	TGTGCCAGCAGCTTAGATAGTACAGGGACAGAGACCCAGTACTTC
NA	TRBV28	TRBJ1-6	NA	CASSPFRDSPLHF	TGTGCCAGCAGTCCCTTCAGGGATTCACCCCTCCACTTT
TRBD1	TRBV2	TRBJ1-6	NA	CASSGGQGRVSPLHF	TGTGCCAGCAGTGGGGGACAGGGCCGTGTTTCACCCCTCCACTTT
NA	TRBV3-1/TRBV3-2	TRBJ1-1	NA	CASSQELPGGGAFF	TGTGCCAGCAGCCAAGAATTGCCTGGGGGGGGAGCTTTCTTT
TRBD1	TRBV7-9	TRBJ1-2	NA	CASSAPRDRGTYGYTF	TGTGCCAGCAGCGCCCCGAGGGACAGGGGCACCTATGGCTACACCTTC
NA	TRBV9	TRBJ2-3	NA	CASSVAGTATDTQYF	TGTGCCAGCAGCGTGGCCGGGACTGCCACAGATACGCAGTATTTT
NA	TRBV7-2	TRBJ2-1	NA	CASSLVGGTYNEQFF	TGTGCCAGCAGCTTAGTTGGCGGCACCTACAATGAGCAGTTCTTC
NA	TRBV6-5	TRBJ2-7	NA	CASSYQLGSYEQYF	TGTGCCAGCAGTTACCAACTTGGTTCCTACGAGCAGTACTTC
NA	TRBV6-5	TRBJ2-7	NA	CASSRDSYGWEQYF	TGTGCCAGCAGTCGGGATAGCTACGGATGGGAGCAGTACTTC
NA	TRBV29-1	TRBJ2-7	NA	CSVLIDSSSYEQYF	TGCAGCGTCCTGATAGATTCTAGCTCCTACGAGCAGTACTTC